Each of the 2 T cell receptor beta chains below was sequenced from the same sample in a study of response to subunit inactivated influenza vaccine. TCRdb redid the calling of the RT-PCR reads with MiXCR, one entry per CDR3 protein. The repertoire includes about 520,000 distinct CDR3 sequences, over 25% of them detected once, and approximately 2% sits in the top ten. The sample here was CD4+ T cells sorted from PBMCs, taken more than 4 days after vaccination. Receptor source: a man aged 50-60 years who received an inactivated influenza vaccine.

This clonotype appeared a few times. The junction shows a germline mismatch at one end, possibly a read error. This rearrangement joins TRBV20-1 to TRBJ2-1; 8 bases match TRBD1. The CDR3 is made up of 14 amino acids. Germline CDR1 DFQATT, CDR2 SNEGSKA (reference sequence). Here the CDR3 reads CSGRQGNSYNEQFF. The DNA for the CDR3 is TGCAGTGGTAGACAGGGGAACTCCTACAATGAGCAGTTCTTC.

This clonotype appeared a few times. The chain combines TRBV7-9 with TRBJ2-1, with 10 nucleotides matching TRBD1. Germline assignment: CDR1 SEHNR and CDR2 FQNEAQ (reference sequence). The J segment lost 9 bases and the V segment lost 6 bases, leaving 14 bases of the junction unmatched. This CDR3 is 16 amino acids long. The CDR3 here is CASRGGDRGPEIEQFF. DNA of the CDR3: TGTGCCAGCAGGGGGGGTGACAGGGGGCCGGAAATTGAGCAGTTCTTC.